The next 9 T cell receptor beta chains were all read from a single sample in a study of blood T cell repertoires in COVID-19. Only in-frame clones appear in the TCRdb table, and some are missing; sequencing was by immunoSEQ multiplex PCR. The sample holds about 200,000 clones, about 86% seen once. The specimen was peripheral blood. Receptors were obtained from a man aged 55 to 70 who had recovered from COVID-19.

The CDR3, as DNA: TGTGCCAGCAGCCTGGGGACAGGGGTCGGCGAGCAGTACTTC. It encodes CASSLGTGVGEQYF. This chain joins TRBV3-1 (or the pseudogene TRBV3-2) and TRBJ2-7; TRBD1 matches 10 bases. From germline, CDR1 is LGHDT and CDR2 YNNKEL (reference sequence). This CDR3 has 14 residues. V gave up 4 bases and J gave up 6 bases; unmatched junction bases: 6.

The V gene is TRBV15, the J gene TRBJ1-2, with D tentatively TRBD1 (5 bases). Germline CDR1 LNHNV, CDR2 YYDKDF (reference sequence). V lost 1 base and J lost 4, with 10 bases in between. The CDR3 loop spans 14 amino acids. CDR3 in amino acids: CATSRAGRAYGYTF. The DNA of the CDR3 is TGTGCCACCAGCAGAGCGGGCAGGGCCTATGGCTACACCTTC.

The V call is TRBV21-1, the J call TRBJ1-2; the table's D call of TRBD1 was not tested on the DNA. TRBV21-1 is shown as a pseudogene. This CDR3 has 17 residues. The CDR3 protein is CASSPQEGDRGDYGYTF. The CDR3 DNA is TGTGCCAGCAGCCCCCAGGAGGGGGACAGGGGAGACTATGGCTACACCTTC.

This clone was counted between two and nine times. This rearrangement joins TRBV6-6 to TRBJ1-3, with a weak D call TRBD1 (5 bases). This CDR3 has 13 residues. V was trimmed by 5 bases and J by 4 bases, leaving 9 bases between them. Germline V gives CDR1 MNHNY, CDR2 SVGAGI (reference sequence). CDR3 in amino acids: CASSGGAGNTIYF. The CDR3 DNA sequence: TGTGCCAGCAGTGGAGGGGCAGGAAACACCATATATTTT.

The chain couples TRBV7-2 to TRBJ1-2, with D perhaps matching TRBD1 (5 bases). Germline V CDR1 and CDR2: SGHTA, FQGNSA. The CDR3 is 13 residues long. Trimming pared 1 base from V and 7 bases from J, leaving 10 bases between. In DNA form, the CDR3 reads TGTGCCAGCAGCTTAGTTGGGGCGGCTGGCTACACCTTC. Translation: CASSLVGAAGYTF.

This clone was counted a single time. V gene TRBV3-1 (or the pseudogene TRBV3-2) combines with J gene TRBJ1-3; D not resolved. This CDR3 region has 14 residues. V lost 0 bases, J lost 9 bases, and 12 bases lay in between. Germline CDR1 and CDR2: LGHDT and YNNKEL (reference sequence). The CDR3 nucleotides are TGTGCCAGCAGCCAAGATGGGTTGCGGGGCACCATATATTTT. It translates to CASSQDGLRGTIYF.

The chain links TRBV10-3 to TRBJ2-6; D is unclear. The CDR3 runs 11 residues. Trimming cost V 5 bases and J 13 bases, with 9 bases left between them. Per germline, CDR1 ENHRY and CDR2 SYGVKD. CDR3 sequence (DNA): TGTGCCATCAGTACGCTCAGGGTCCTGACTTTC. Encoded protein: CAISTLRVLTF.

This clone was recorded only once. The chain uses TRBV10-3 and TRBJ1-1, with D tentatively TRBD1 (6 bases). Trimming took off 4 bases at V and 1 base at J, with 13 bases between the two ends. CDR1 and CDR2 from the germline V gene are ENHRY and SYGVKD. The CDR3 contains 15 residues. In nucleotides, the CDR3 is TGTGCCATCAGTGCTATACGACAGGAGAACACTGAAGCTTTCTTT. Its protein product is CAISAIRQENTEAFF.

The chain has TRBV6-5 and TRBJ1-5; 7 bases align to TRBD1. Per germline, CDR1 MNHEY and CDR2 SVGAGI. V lost 7 bases and J lost 6; bases outside the gene matches: 9. The CDR3 contains 14 residues. As DNA, the CDR3 is TGTGCCAGCACCTCCGCAGGGGGAGGTCAGCCCCAGCATTTT. This codes for CASTSAGGGQPQHF.